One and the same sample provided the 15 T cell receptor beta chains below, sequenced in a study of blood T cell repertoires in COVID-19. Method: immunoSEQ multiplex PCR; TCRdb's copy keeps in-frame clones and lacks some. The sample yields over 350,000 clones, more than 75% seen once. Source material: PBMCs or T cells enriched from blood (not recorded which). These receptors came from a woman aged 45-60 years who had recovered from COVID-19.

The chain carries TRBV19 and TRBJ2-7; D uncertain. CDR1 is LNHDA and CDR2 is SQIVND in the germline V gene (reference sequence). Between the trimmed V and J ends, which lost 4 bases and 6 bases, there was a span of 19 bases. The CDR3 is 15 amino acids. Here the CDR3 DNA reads TGTGCCAGTAGTACGAAGACCTTTACCCCGGGCGAGCAGTACTTC. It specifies CASSTKTFTPGEQYF.

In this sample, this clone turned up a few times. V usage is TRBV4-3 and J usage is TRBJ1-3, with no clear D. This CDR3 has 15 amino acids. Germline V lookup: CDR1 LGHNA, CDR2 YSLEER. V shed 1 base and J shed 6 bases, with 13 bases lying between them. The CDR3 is CASSQGRSYANTIYF. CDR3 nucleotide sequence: TGCGCCAGCAGCCAAGGGCGGAGTTATGCAAACACCATATATTTT.

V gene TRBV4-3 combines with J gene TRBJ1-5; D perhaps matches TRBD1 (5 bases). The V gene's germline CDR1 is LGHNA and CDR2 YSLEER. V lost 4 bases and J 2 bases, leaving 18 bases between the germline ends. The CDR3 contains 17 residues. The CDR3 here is CASSRALDSRGNQPQHF. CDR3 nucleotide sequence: TGCGCCAGCAGCCGGGCCTTAGATTCCAGGGGCAATCAGCCCCAGCATTTT.

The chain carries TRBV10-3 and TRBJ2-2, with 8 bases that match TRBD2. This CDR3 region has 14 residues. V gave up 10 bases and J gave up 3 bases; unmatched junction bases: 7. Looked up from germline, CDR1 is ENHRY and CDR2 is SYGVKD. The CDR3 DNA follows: TGTGCCACGGAACCGGGACTAGACACCGGGGAGCTGTTTTTT. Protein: CATEPGLDTGELFF.

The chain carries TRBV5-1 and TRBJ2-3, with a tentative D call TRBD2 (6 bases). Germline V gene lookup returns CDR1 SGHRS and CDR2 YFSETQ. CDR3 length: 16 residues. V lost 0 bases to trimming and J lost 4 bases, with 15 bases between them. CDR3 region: CASSLVIAAPPDTQYF. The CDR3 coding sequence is TGCGCCAGCAGCTTGGTAATAGCGGCCCCCCCAGATACGCAGTATTTT.

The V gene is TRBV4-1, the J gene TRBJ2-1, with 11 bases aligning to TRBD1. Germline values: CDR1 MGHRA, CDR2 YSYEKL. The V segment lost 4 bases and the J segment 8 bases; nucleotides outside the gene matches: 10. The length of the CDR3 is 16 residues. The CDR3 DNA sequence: TGCGCCAGCAGCCGAGTCCCGGGACAGGGGGGACATGAGCAGTTCTTC. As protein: CASSRVPGQGGHEQFF.

The CDR3 DNA follows: TGTGCCAGCAGCCCCGGGGACAGAAGAGCTTTCTTT. Its protein is CASSPGDRRAFF. The chain employs TRBV7-9 and TRBJ1-1, with 7 nucleotides matching TRBD1. The length of the CDR3 is 12 residues. Germline trimming cut 5 bases from V and 10 bases from J; bases unmatched to any gene: 7. CDR1 is SEHNR, CDR2 FQNEAQ, per germline (reference sequence).

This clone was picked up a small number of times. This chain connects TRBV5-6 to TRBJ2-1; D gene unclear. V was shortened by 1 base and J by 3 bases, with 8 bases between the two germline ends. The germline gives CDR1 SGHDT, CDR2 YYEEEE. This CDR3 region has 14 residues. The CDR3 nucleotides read TGTGCCAGCAGCTTGAACGGGTACTACAATGAGCAGTTCTTC. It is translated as CASSLNGYYNEQFF.

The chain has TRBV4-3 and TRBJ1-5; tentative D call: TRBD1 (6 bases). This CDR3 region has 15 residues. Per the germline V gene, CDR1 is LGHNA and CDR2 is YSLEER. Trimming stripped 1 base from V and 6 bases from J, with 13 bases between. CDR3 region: CASSQATGQSQPQHF. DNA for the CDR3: TGCGCCAGCAGCCAAGCGACAGGTCAGAGTCAGCCCCAGCATTTT.

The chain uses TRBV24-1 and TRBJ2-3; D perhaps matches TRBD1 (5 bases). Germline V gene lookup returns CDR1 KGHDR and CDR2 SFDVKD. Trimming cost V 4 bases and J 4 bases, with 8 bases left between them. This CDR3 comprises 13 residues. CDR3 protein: CATSDPTADTQYF. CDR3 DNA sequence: TGTGCCACCAGTGACCCGACAGCAGATACGCAGTATTTT.

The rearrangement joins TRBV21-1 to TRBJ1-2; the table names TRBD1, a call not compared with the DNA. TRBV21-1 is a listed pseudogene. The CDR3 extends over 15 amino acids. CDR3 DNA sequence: TGTGCCAGCAGCACCCGGGACACCGGGTTAGAAGGCTACACCTTC. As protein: CASSTRDTGLEGYTF.

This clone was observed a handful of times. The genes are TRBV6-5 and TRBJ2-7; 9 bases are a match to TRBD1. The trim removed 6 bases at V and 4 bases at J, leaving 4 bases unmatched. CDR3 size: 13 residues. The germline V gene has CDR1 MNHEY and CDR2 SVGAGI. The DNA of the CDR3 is TGTGCCAGCAGGACGGGACAGGGTTACGAGCAGTACTTC. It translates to CASRTGQGYEQYF.

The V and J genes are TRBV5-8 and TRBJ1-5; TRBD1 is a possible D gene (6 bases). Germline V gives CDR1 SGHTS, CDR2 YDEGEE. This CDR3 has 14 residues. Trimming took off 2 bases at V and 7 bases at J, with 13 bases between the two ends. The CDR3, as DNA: TGTGCCAGCAGCTTCGGGGGGCAGGGACAGCCCCAGCATTTT. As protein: CASSFGGQGQPQHF. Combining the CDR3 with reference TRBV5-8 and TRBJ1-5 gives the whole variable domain EAGVTQSPTHLIKTRGQQATLRCSPISGHTSVYWYQQALGLGLQFLLWYDEGEERNRGNFPPRFSGRQFPNYSSELNVNALELEDSALYLCASSFGGQGQPQHFGDGTRLSIL.

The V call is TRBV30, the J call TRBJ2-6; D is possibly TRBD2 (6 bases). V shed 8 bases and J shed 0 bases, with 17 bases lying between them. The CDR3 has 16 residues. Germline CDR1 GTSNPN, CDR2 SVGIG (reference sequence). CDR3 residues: CAASSAIISGANVLTF. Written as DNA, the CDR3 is TGTGCCGCCTCTAGCGCAATCATCTCTGGGGCCAACGTCCTGACTTTC.

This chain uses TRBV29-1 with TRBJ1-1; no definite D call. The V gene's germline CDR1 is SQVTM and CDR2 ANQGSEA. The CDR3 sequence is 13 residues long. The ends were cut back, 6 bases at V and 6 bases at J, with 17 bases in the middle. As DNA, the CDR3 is TGCAGCGTCGACCCCTGGAGGGCCCCTGAAGCTTTCTTT. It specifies CSVDPWRAPEAFF.